This T cell receptor beta chain was captured by sequencing in a study of PD-L1 blockade in urothelial cancer. Turning to the study itself: Male sex and bladder-origin urothelial cancer characterized about 85% of the roughly 30 patients.

Findings and caveats of the study: A below-median TCR clonality in blood before treatment predicted better survival.

Assay used: immunoSEQ multiplex PCR; TCRdb lists only in-frame clones, some missing. This sample has about 45,000 clones, with approximately 90% found just once. The time point was: pretreatment peripheral blood. Germline assignment: CDR1 SEHNR and CDR2 FQNEAQ (reference sequence). Trimming removed 5 bases at V and 1 base at J, with 11 bases between. The length of the CDR3 is 14 residues. Note on this clone: As yet, its antigen is unknown.

This specimen consisted of PBMCs, obtained around atezolizumab (anti-PD-L1) treatment. The chain is built from TRBV7-9 and TRBJ1-1, with D maybe TRBD1 (6 bases). The source of this sequence is a donor aged 40 or older with urothelial cancer. CDR3 in DNA: TGTGCCAGCAGCCCAAGGGGGGGGAACACTGAAGCTTTCTTT. Its translation: CASSPRGGNTEAFF. Based on the CDR3 plus reference TRBV7-9 and TRBJ1-1, the full variable domain is DTGVSQNPRHKITKRGQNVTFRCDPISEHNRLYWYRQTLGQGPEFLTYFQNEAQLEKSRLLSDRFSAERPKGSFSTLEIQRTEQGDSAMYLCASSPRGGNTEAFFGQGTRLTVV.